The T cell receptor beta chain under discussion was sequenced for a study of OX40 agonist ivuxolimab in advanced cancers. Background on the study: Dose-escalation patients were diagnosed with hepatocellular carcinoma, melanoma, renal cell cancer or head and neck cancer.

General study points: On average, a greater number of expanded clones characterised CD8+ T cells relative to CD4+.

The germline V gene has CDR1 SGHAT and CDR2 FQDESV (reference sequence). Trimming cost V 5 bases and J 0 bases, with 14 bases left between them. CDR3 length equals 16 residues. On this clone itself: Its target is not known.

The table came from immunoSEQ multiplex PCR; TCRdb's copy has only in-frame clones and leaves some out. Counted here are more than 80,000 clones, 75% to 95% occurring once; the ten biggest clones make up roughly 8.7%. The V and J genes are TRBV11-1 and TRBJ2-1, with D perhaps TRBD2 (6 bases). Specimen: CD4+ or CD8+ T cells sorted from blood, collected in a trial of the OX40 agonist ivuxolimab. This TCR was recovered from an adult with an advanced solid tumor such as melanoma, head and neck, liver or kidney cancer. CDR3: CASSPFGSGSYNEQFF. DNA of the CDR3: TGTGCCAGCAGCCCTTTCGGTAGCGGCTCCTACAATGAGCAGTTCTTC.